Listed below are T cell receptor beta chains from one sample, sequenced in a study of cytomegalovirus exposure and HLA in healthy donors. Assay used: immunoSEQ multiplex PCR; TCRdb lists only in-frame clones, some missing. The sample carries about 140,000 clones, around 85% recorded once. Specimen: PBMCs. The receptors come from a female donor in good health and CMV-seronegative. Both conserved end residues are part of each CDR3. The D gene is left open where the match is weak. Only some rows state a clone size, as once, few, many or a class for expanded clones.

>TRBV27|NA|TRBJ2-7|16|NA
CASSGWSGTSSYEQYF
TGTGCCAGCAGTGGTTGGAGCGGTACAAGCTCCTACGAGCAGTACTTC
>TRBV27|TRBD1|TRBJ2-1|16|NA
CASSLTGKSSYNEQFF
TGTGCCAGCAGTTTGACAGGGAAAAGCTCCTACAATGAGCAGTTCTTC
>TRBV28|TRBD1|TRBJ1-4|15|NA
CASSIRTGTNEKLFF
TGTGCCAGCAGTATCCGGACAGGGACTAATGAAAAACTGTTTTTT
>TRBV4-2|TRBD1|TRBJ1-1|15|NA
CASSQGQGADTEAFF
TGTGCCAGCAGCCAAGGCCAGGGGGCTGACACTGAAGCTTTCTTT
>TRBV7-2|TRBD1|TRBJ2-1|15|NA
CASSFTRGTHNEQFF
TGTGCCAGCAGCTTTACCAGGGGGACGCACAATGAGCAGTTCTTC
>TRBV6-4|NA|TRBJ1-2|13|NA
CASSDSRSYGYTF
TGTGCCAGCAGTGACTCGAGGAGCTATGGCTACACCTTC
>TRBV6-5|NA|TRBJ2-5|13|NA
CASTQDSQETQYF
TGTGCCAGCACCCAGGACAGTCAAGAGACCCAGTACTTC
>TRBV6-5|NA|TRBJ1-5|15|NA
CASSYSGAGNQPQHF
TGTGCCAGCAGTTACTCAGGGGCGGGCAATCAGCCCCAGCATTTT
>TRBV9|NA|TRBJ2-1|13|once
CASSPPLSGEQFF
TGTGCCAGCAGCCCTCCCCTAAGCGGGGAGCAGTTCTTC
>TRBV5-8|TRBD1|TRBJ2-1|15|few
CASSLGQGARNEQFF
TGTGCCAGCAGCTTGGGACAGGGGGCGCGGAATGAGCAGTTCTTC
>TRBV7-9|TRBD2|TRBJ2-3|14|NA
CASGTRPLADTQYF
TGTGCCAGCGGGACTAGACCCTTGGCAGATACGCAGTATTTT
>TRBV6-5|TRBD2|TRBJ2-1|15|NA
CASSSGLAGGNEQFF
TGTGCCAGCAGTTCCGGACTAGCGGGAGGAAATGAGCAGTTCTTC
>TRBV28|TRBD2|TRBJ2-3|16|NA
CASSYPASGPRDTQYF
TGTGCCAGCAGTTACCCAGCTAGCGGACCGCGTGATACGCAGTATTTT
>TRBV4-2|NA|TRBJ2-1|16|NA
CASSHSGIRTYNEQFF
TGTGCCAGCAGCCATAGCGGCATAAGGACTTACAATGAGCAGTTCTTC
>TRBV30|TRBD2|TRBJ2-3|14|NA
CAWMRERSTDTQYF
TGTGCCTGGATGCGGGAGAGGAGCACAGATACGCAGTATTTT
>TRBV27|NA|TRBJ2-7|14|once
CASSLYRQAGEQYF
TGTGCCAGCAGTTTATACCGACAGGCCGGCGAGCAGTACTTC
>TRBV28|NA|TRBJ1-4|11|NA
CASRAWERLFF
TGTGCCAGCAGAGCATGGGAGCGACTGTTTTTT
>TRBV13|TRBD1|TRBJ2-2|16|NA
CASSLRTGANTGELFF
TGTGCCAGCAGCTTAAGAACAGGGGCGAACACCGGGGAGCTGTTTTTT
>TRBV28|NA|TRBJ2-7|14|NA
CASTQPGGSYEQYF
TGTGCCAGCACTCAACCCGGGGGCTCCTACGAGCAGTACTTC
>TRBV7-6|TRBD1|TRBJ1-5|16|few
CASSFRTGQGNQPQHF
TGTGCCAGCAGCTTTAGGACAGGACAGGGGAATCAGCCCCAGCATTTT
>TRBV12-5|NA|TRBJ2-7|16|NA
CASGLVKGGQVYEQYF
TGTGCTAGTGGTTTGGTAAAGGGCGGGCAGGTCTACGAGCAGTACTTC
>TRBV2|TRBD2|TRBJ2-2|18|NA
CASSEGVLAGPNTGELFF
TGTGCCAGCAGTGAAGGGGTACTAGCGGGACCGAACACCGGGGAGCTGTTTTTT
>TRBV27|TRBD2|TRBJ2-7|15|NA
CASSLLGGYSYEQYF
TGTGCCAGCAGTTTATTGGGGGGGTACTCCTACGAGCAGTACTTC
>TRBV2|NA|TRBJ2-7|15|NA
CASREGQIGSYEQYF
TGTGCCAGCAGGGAGGGACAGATCGGCTCCTACGAGCAGTACTTC
>TRBV15|NA|TRBJ2-1|18|NA
CATSREGASGRSYNEQFF
TGTGCCACCAGCAGAGAGGGGGCTAGCGGACGCTCCTACAATGAGCAGTTCTTC
>TRBV7-9|NA|TRBJ1-1|16|NA
CASSPRGDYMNTEAFF
TGTGCCAGCAGCCCCCGGGGGGACTACATGAACACTGAAGCTTTCTTT
>TRBV21-1|NA|TRBJ1-1|17|NA
CASSKVALGGVGTEAFF
TGTGCCAGCAGCAAAGTGGCCTTAGGGGGGGTGGGTACTGAAGCTTTCTTT
>TRBV4-1|NA|TRBJ2-3|14|NA
CASSQTENTDTQYF
TGCGCCAGCAGCCAGACAGAAAACACAGATACGCAGTATTTT
>TRBV30|NA|TRBJ1-6|14|NA
CAWRDTGRQSPLHF
TGTGCCTGGAGGGATACAGGTCGTCAGTCACCCCTCCACTTT
>TRBV2|NA|TRBJ2-5|13|few
CASSELEGETQYF
TGTGCCAGCAGTGAATTGGAGGGGGAGACCCAGTACTTC
>TRBV2|NA|TRBJ1-4|17|NA
CASRELPWRTLNEKLFF
TGTGCCAGCAGGGAACTTCCGTGGAGGACCTTGAATGAAAAACTGTTTTTT
>TRBV6-6|NA|TRBJ2-2|15|NA
CASSYQGSNTGELFF
TGTGCCAGCAGTTATCAGGGGTCGAACACCGGGGAGCTGTTTTTT
>TRBV29-1|TRBD2|TRBJ2-3|13|NA
CSVASGVGDTQYF
TGCAGCGTTGCTAGCGGCGTGGGAGATACGCAGTATTTT
>TRBV6-5|TRBD2|TRBJ2-7|14|NA
CASSRRGAWDEQYF
TGTGCCAGCAGTAGGCGGGGGGCCTGGGACGAGCAGTACTTC
>TRBV10-1|NA|TRBJ1-1|11|few
CASSEGQKAFF
TGCGCCAGCAGTGAGGGCCAGAAAGCTTTCTTT
>TRBV28|TRBD1|TRBJ1-5|16|NA
CASSNDRETLNQPQHF
TGTGCCAGCAGCAATGACAGGGAAACCCTCAATCAGCCCCAGCATTTT
>TRBV11-2|NA|TRBJ2-5|15|NA
CASSWLYEGKGTQYF
TGTGCCAGCAGCTGGTTATATGAGGGCAAGGGGACCCAGTACTTC
>TRBV6-1|NA|TRBJ1-2|15|NA
CASSEAAGWNYGYTF
TGTGCCAGCAGTGAAGCGGCGGGGTGGAACTATGGCTACACCTTC
>TRBV11-2|NA|TRBJ1-5|14|NA
CASSLLGGNQPQHF
TGTGCCAGCAGCCTCCTTGGAGGCAATCAGCCCCAGCATTTT
>TRBV11-2|NA|TRBJ1-1|16|NA
CASSRSQGQMNTEAFF
TGTGCCAGCAGCAGGAGTCAGGGCCAGATGAACACTGAAGCTTTCTTT
>TRBV6-5|NA|TRBJ1-2|15|NA
CASRRGGLANYGYTF
TGTGCCAGCAGAAGGGGGGGTCTAGCTAACTATGGCTACACCTTC
>TRBV9|NA|TRBJ2-5|12|NA
CASSPGGETQYF
TGTGCCAGCAGCCCAGGGGGGGAGACCCAGTACTTC
>TRBV28|NA|TRBJ1-1|16|NA
CASSTGGGLMNTEAFF
TGTGCCAGCAGTACGGGGGGCGGTCTTATGAACACTGAAGCTTTCTTT
>TRBV2|TRBD2|TRBJ2-3|17|NA
CASSESPSGIITDTQYF
TGTGCCAGCAGTGAAAGTCCTAGCGGGATTATCACAGATACGCAGTATTTT
>TRBV28|NA|TRBJ2-2|13|NA
CASSFRAPGELFF
TGTGCCAGCAGCTTCCGCGCGCCCGGGGAGCTGTTTTTT
>TRBV6-5|NA|TRBJ1-1|13|NA
CAGGVGPWTEAFF
TGTGCCGGAGGGGTCGGGCCGTGGACTGAAGCTTTCTTT
>TRBV4-2|TRBD2|TRBJ2-7|16|NA
CASSQEASGADYEQYF
TGTGCCAGCAGCCAAGAGGCTAGCGGGGCCGACTACGAGCAGTACTTC